These 17 T cell receptor beta chains came from one sample sequenced in a study of cytomegalovirus exposure and HLA in healthy donors. Use of 60 Vbeta and 13 Jbeta primers characterized the PCR. Assay: immunoSEQ multiplex PCR; the TCRdb copy retains only in-frame clones and omits some. The sample carries over 150,000 clones, 65% to 80% recorded once. The specimen sequenced was PBMCs. These receptors all come from a man between 35 and 55 years old in good health and CMV-seronegative.

About this clone: One end of the junction varies from germline; a read error may be responsible. The chain has TRBV7-7 and TRBJ2-1; unclear D gene. The germline V gene encodes CDR1 SSHAT and CDR2 FNYEAQ (reference sequence). The CDR3 covers 12 residues. The CDR3 loop reads CASSRSYNEQFF. CDR3 nucleotide sequence: TGTGCTAGCAGCCGTTCCTACAATGAGCAGTTCTTC. Full variable domain (rest looked up from reference TRBV7-7 and TRBJ2-1): GAGVSQSPRYKVTKRGQDVTLRCDPISSHATLYWYQQALGQGPEFLTYFNYEAQPDKSGLPSDRFSAERPEGSISTLTIQRTEQRDSAMYRCASSRSYNEQFFGPGTRLTVL.

The rearrangement links TRBV30 to TRBJ1-6; D unclear. The V gene lost 4 bases and the J gene lost 1 base, with 8 bases spanning the gap. The CDR3 consists of 14 residues. CDR1 GTSNPN and CDR2 SVGIG come from the germline V gene (reference sequence). The CDR3 sequence is CAWNGVSYNSPLHF. The CDR3 coding sequence is TGTGCCTGGAACGGGGTATCCTATAATTCACCCCTCCACTTT.

The CDR3 nucleotides are TGTGCCAGCAGCCCTAGAGTGAACTATGGCTACACCTTC. As protein: CASSPRVNYGYTF. The chain couples TRBV5-8 to TRBJ1-2; no firm D call. The V end lost 4 bases, the J end lost 2 bases, and 9 bases lay between the germline ends. Germline V CDR1 and CDR2: SGHTS, YDEGEE. This CDR3 contains 13 residues.

The chain has TRBV19 and TRBJ2-2; TRBD2 matches at 8 bases. Per the germline V gene, CDR1 is LNHDA and CDR2 is SQIVND (reference sequence). Germline trimming cut 10 bases from V and 5 bases from J; bases unmatched to any gene: 12. This CDR3 region has 15 residues. This CDR3 is CATSGGRGETGELFF. CDR3 coding DNA: TGTGCCACCTCCGGTGGGCGGGGGGAGACCGGGGAGCTGTTTTTT.

The chain employs TRBV7-6 and TRBJ1-1; D is uncertain. From germline, CDR1 is SGHVS and CDR2 FNYEAQ. Trimming shortened V by 7 bases and J by 1 base, and 10 bases separated the two germline ends. The CDR3 loop spans 13 amino acids. The CDR3 region has the DNA TGTGCCAGCACCCCGGGGTGGAACACTGAAGCTTTCTTT. This gives the protein CASTPGWNTEAFF.

This clone appeared a few times. The junction and the germline gene differ at one end; a read error may be behind it. The gene calls are TRBV7-7 and TRBJ2-2, with 9 positions matching TRBD1. Germline V gene data show CDR1 as SSHAT and CDR2 as FNYEAQ (reference sequence). CDR3 length equals 13 residues. The CDR3 protein is CASSLATGGELFF. In DNA form, the CDR3 reads TGTGCTAGCAGCTTAGCAACAGGGGGCGAGCTGTTTTTT.

The chain combines TRBV7-9 with TRBJ2-7, with D maybe TRBD2 (6 bases). The CDR3 spans 14 residues. Germline values: CDR1 SEHNR, CDR2 FQNEAQ (reference sequence). Between the trimmed V and J ends, which lost 0 bases and 3 bases, there was a span of 9 bases. The CDR3 reads CASSLAGRDYEQYF. DNA of the CDR3: TGTGCCAGCAGCTTAGCGGGGCGGGACTACGAGCAGTACTTC.

V gene TRBV29-1 combines with J gene TRBJ1-4, with D maybe TRBD1 (6 bases). V lost 7 bases and J lost 13, with 19 bases in between. Germline CDR1 SQVTM, CDR2 ANQGSEA. This CDR3 has 12 amino acids. The chain's CDR3 is CSAEGDPNGLFF. CDR3 sequence (DNA): TGCAGCGCAGAGGGGGACCCGAATGGACTGTTTTTT.

This clone was detected once. This chain joins TRBV6-1 and TRBJ2-5, with a possible D match to TRBD2 (6 bases). Germline V gene data show CDR1 as MNHNS and CDR2 as SASEGT. The CDR3 is 14 residues long. With 0 bases removed from V and 3 bases from J, the gap between germline ends came to 8 bases. Here the CDR3 DNA reads TGTGCCAGCAGTGAAGCGTGGAGGGAAGAGACCCAGTACTTC. Translation: CASSEAWREETQYF.

This clone was detected only a few times. The V gene is TRBV27, the J gene TRBJ1-4, with a tentative D call TRBD1 (6 bases). Trimming removed 2 bases at V and 2 bases at J, with 12 bases between. The germline gives CDR1 MNHEY, CDR2 SMNVEV (reference sequence). CDR3 length: 16 residues. CDR3: CASSLDPRGTNEKLFF. The CDR3 DNA follows: TGTGCCAGCAGTTTAGACCCCAGGGGCACTAATGAAAAACTGTTTTTT.

The chain links TRBV16 to TRBJ1-2; unclear D gene. Germline V CDR1 and CDR2: KGHSY, FQNENV. Trimming pared 3 bases from V and 5 bases from J, leaving 7 bases between. The CDR3 runs 12 residues. CDR3 protein: CASSQELYGYTF. In DNA form, the CDR3 reads TGTGCCAGCAGCCAGGAGCTTTATGGCTACACCTTC.

This clone was counted a few times. V gene TRBV5-1 combines with J gene TRBJ2-3; TRBD2 matches at 7 bases. V lost 1 base to trimming and J lost 2 bases; unmatched junction nucleotides: 4. The CDR3 loop spans 15 amino acids. Germline CDR1 SGHRS, CDR2 YFSETQ. The CDR3 is CASSLRGVTTDTQYF. The CDR3 bases are TGCGCCAGCAGCTTGCGGGGGGTAACCACAGATACGCAGTATTTT.

The rearrangement joins TRBV30 to TRBJ2-5, with 16 nucleotides matching TRBD2. Germline-derived CDR1 and CDR2 are GTSNPN and SVGIG (reference sequence). The V segment lost 1 base and the J segment 4 bases; nucleotides outside the gene matches: 15. The CDR3 extends over 20 amino acids. In DNA, the CDR3 is TGTGCCTGGAGTGCGGGACTAGCGGGGGGGCACGCGAAGTTTAGAGAGACCCAGTACTTC. It is translated as CAWSAGLAGGHAKFRETQYF.

Concerning this clone: The junction does not match germline at one end; this may be a read error. The CDR3 loop reads CASSEGTSTDTQYF. CDR3 in DNA: TGTGCCAGCAGTGAGGGGACTAGCACCGATACGCAGTATTTT. The J gene is TRBJ2-3, the V gene TRBV2; 9 positions match TRBD2. Germline CDR1 is SNHLY and CDR2 is FYNNEI. CDR3 length equals 14 residues.

V and J are TRBV7-2 and TRBJ1-2; TRBD1 aligns across 8 bases. Germline V gives CDR1 SGHTA, CDR2 FQGNSA. The CDR3 runs 14 residues. With V trimmed by 1 base and J by 7 bases, 5 bases remained unmatched. The CDR3 reads CASSLEGTGRGYTF. The CDR3, as DNA: TGTGCCAGCAGCTTAGAAGGGACAGGACGTGGCTACACCTTC.

The rearrangement links TRBV5-1 to TRBJ2-3; 8 bases align to TRBD2. The CDR3 loop spans 14 amino acids. With V trimmed by 0 bases and J by 4 bases, 1 base remained unmatched. Per germline, CDR1 SGHRS and CDR2 YFSETQ. The CDR3 DNA sequence: TGCGCCAGCAGCTTGGACGGGGGGGCAGATACGCAGTATTTT. Translating gives CASSLDGGADTQYF.

The chain recombines TRBV5-1 with TRBJ2-7; 9 nucleotides agree with TRBD1. The V segment lost 4 bases and the J segment 3 bases; nucleotides outside the gene matches: 5. CDR3 length: 14 amino acids. Germline V gives CDR1 SGHRS, CDR2 YFSETQ. The CDR3 sequence: CASSPGTGNYEQYF. DNA of the CDR3: TGCGCCAGCAGCCCCGGGACAGGGAACTACGAGCAGTACTTC.